This entry lists 8 T cell receptor beta chains sequenced from one sample in a study of CD8+ T cells in alopecia areata. RNA, once extracted, was reverse transcribed into cDNA for use as the sequencing template. Sequencing used immunoSEQ multiplex PCR; TCRdb keeps in-frame clones, though not all of them. The sample includes 150,000 or so clones, over 80% seen only once; the top ten take roughly 15%. The source was CD8+ T cells sorted from blood, collected at week 0. The receptor source for this set is a human donor with alopecia areata.

This chain joins TRBV4-1 and TRBJ1-2; 8 positions agree with TRBD1. Germline V CDR1 and CDR2: MGHRA, YSYEKL. V shed 0 bases and J 4 bases; nucleotides not matched to a gene: 4. This CDR3 spans 15 amino acids. The CDR3 spells CASSQDDRGFYGYTF. The CDR3 region has the DNA TGCGCCAGCAGCCAAGATGACAGGGGTTTCTATGGCTACACCTTC.

This chain links TRBV7-9 with TRBJ2-2; D remains ambiguous. V gave up 5 bases and J gave up 0 bases, with 13 bases separating them. The CDR3 extends over 16 amino acids. Germline V gives CDR1 SEHNR, CDR2 FQNEAQ (reference sequence). The DNA for the CDR3 is TGTGCCAGCAGCCCCGTGGGATACGCGAACACCGGGGAGCTGTTTTTT. Its protein is CASSPVGYANTGELFF.

The V gene is TRBV29-1, the J gene TRBJ1-2, with 12 bases that match TRBD1. Germline V gene sequence: CDR1 SQVTM, CDR2 ANQGSEA. Unmatched junction bases numbered 11, after V lost 6 bases and J lost 6 bases. The length of the CDR3 is 15 residues. The chain's CDR3 is CSVNDGTGGNHGYTF. The CDR3 nucleotides are TGCAGCGTAAACGACGGGACAGGGGGCAATCATGGCTACACCTTC.

The chain employs TRBV29-1 and TRBJ2-3, with D perhaps TRBD1 (6 bases). This CDR3 region has 14 residues. The germline V gene has CDR1 SQVTM and CDR2 ANQGSEA. With 6 bases removed from V and 4 bases from J, the gap between germline ends came to 17 bases. CDR3 DNA: TGCAGCGTAGCAGGGGCAGCTACCCCAGATACGCAGTATTTT. As protein: CSVAGAATPDTQYF.

The chain recombines TRBV27 with TRBJ2-7, with D unresolved. V was clipped by 6 bases and J by 0 bases, with 12 bases between them. Germline CDR1 MNHEY, CDR2 SMNVEV (reference sequence). The CDR3 extends over 14 amino acids. The CDR3 region has the DNA TGTGCCAGCAGATCGTGGGGAATCTCCTACGAGCAGTACTTC. Amino acid sequence: CASRSWGISYEQYF.

V is TRBV27 and J is TRBJ2-7; TRBD1 might be the D (6 bases). Germline CDR1 reads MNHEY; CDR2 reads SMNVEV (reference sequence). This CDR3 has 13 amino acids. Trimming left V 4 bases short and J 3 bases short, with 10 bases between. CDR3 sequence reads: CASSSTGIYEQYF. The DNA of the CDR3 is TGTGCCAGCAGTTCAACAGGGATCTACGAGCAGTACTTC.

V is TRBV4-1 and J is TRBJ2-1, with TRBD2 as a possible D gene (6 bases). V was trimmed by 4 bases and J by 8 bases, leaving 18 bases between them. The CDR3 spans 15 residues. CDR1 MGHRA and CDR2 YSYEKL come from the germline V gene. CDR3: CASSPLGGVVDEQFF. CDR3 bases: TGCGCCAGCAGCCCATTGGGGGGAGTGGTCGATGAGCAGTTCTTC.

This chain connects TRBV11-1 to TRBJ2-1; D is undetermined. Germline V CDR1 and CDR2: SGHAT, FQDESV (reference sequence). The CDR3 has 13 residues. V was cut by 6 bases and J by 3 bases, with 9 bases left in between. The CDR3 spells CASRTVGYNEQFF. CDR3 bases: TGTGCCAGCAGGACTGTTGGCTACAATGAGCAGTTCTTC. Full variable domain (missing parts from reference TRBV11-1 and TRBJ2-1): EAEVAQSPRYKITEKSQAVAFWCDPISGHATLYWYRQILGQGPELLVQFQDESVVDDSQLPKDRFSAERLKGVDSTLKIQPAELGDSAMYLCASRTVGYNEQFFGPGTRLTVL.